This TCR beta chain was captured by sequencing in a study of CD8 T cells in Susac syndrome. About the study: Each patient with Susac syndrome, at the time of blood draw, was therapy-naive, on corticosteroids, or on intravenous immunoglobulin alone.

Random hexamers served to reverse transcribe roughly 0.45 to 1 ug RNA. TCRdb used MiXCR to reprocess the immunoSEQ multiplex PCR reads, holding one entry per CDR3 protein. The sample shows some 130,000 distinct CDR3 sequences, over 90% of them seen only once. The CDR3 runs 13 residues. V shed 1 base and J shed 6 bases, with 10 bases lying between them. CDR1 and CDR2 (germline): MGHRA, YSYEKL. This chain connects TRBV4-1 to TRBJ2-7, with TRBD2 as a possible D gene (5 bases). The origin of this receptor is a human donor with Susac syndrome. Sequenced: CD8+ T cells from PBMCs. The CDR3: CASSQVIGGEQYF. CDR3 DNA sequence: TGCGCCAGCAGCCAAGTCATCGGAGGCGAGCAGTACTTC.